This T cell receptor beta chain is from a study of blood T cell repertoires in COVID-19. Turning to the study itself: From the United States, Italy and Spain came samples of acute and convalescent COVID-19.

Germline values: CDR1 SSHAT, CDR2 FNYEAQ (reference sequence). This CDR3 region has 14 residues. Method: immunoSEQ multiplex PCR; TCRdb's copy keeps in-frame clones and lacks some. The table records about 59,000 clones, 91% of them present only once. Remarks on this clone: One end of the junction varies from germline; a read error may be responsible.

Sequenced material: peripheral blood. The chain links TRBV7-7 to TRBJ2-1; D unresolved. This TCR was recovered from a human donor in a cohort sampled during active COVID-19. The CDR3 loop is CASSPLQSYNEQFF. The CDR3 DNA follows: TGTGCTAGCAGCCCTTTACAGTCATACAATGAGCAGTTCTTC.